This section outlines one T cell receptor beta chain sequence together with its context. No cognate antigen has been identified for it. There are no base qualities to consult, and no much larger clone falls within one base. The immunoSEQ Assay, a bias-controlled multiplex PCR, was used to amplify TCRbeta CDR3 regions from genomic DNA. As for the authors' bioinformatics: Within the assay, amplification of reference gene primers was used to estimate how many nucleated cells each sample contained. To quantify the absolute abundance of each unique TCRbeta CDR3 rearrangement, sequence reads were collapsed and filtered. Productive Simpson clonality was computed per sample as the square root of Simpson's diversity index over productive rearrangements. The table comes from immuneACCESS by way of TCRdb, which keeps in-frame sequences with V and J called. Part of the clones is missing from these tables; in studies checked, under half for an unresolved V gene and the rest for unknown reasons. V and J calls and clone size follow that table, whereas D and trimming were derived from the DNA. Within this sample are about 150,000 clones, with around 80% of them counted one time only. Of the sample, roughly 8.9% falls within the top ten clones.

Whole blood was collected in K2EDTA tubes by collaborating institutions according to the institutions' own protocols. For TCRbeta analysis, collaborators shipped samples as frozen whole blood, isolated PBMCs, or DNA extracted from either of those sample types. This record comes from a study of blood T cell repertoires in COVID-19 (dated by TCRdb to about 2020). In the study overall: The collaborator samples originated in the United States, Italy and Spain and spanned the acute and convalescent phases of COVID-19. The prospective study material was composed of cDNA or gDNA derived from T cells, B-cell-depleted T cells, or PBMCs. Deeply sampled blood TCRbeta repertoires from subjects exposed to, actively infected with, or recovered from COVID-19 were included in the dataset. A freely available public database, intended as a resource for researchers studying the immune response to SARS-CoV-2, is where the repertoires were released. Samples came from the ongoing ImmuneRACE study (first 160 participants) plus 1,254 subjects from 6 global collaborators. The sample metadata nearly always contained a de-identified subject ID, COVID-19 status, age in years and sex. HLA class I and class II types, where available, came from metadata supplied by the sample provider rather than from assay-based typing. Beyond this particular receptor, the publication reports: The quantity of clinical and demographic metadata differed by source and by participant and was supplied without curation.

Spanning cysteine to phenylalanine, the CDR3 consists of 14 amino acids. The sequence is cut down to CDR3 DNA, 42 bases in frame from base 1. From the germline V gene, CDR1 is ENHRY and CDR2 is SYGVKD. Trimming removed 7 bases from V and 5 bases from J; the gene matches leave 3 bases unexplained. Sequenced input: peripheral blood. This clonotype was sampled from a woman aged 45-60 years with acute or convalescent COVID-19. The sequence is built from TRBV10-3 and TRBJ2-2; 11 bases in the junction line up with TRBD1. The nucleotide sequence is TGTGCCATCACCGGGACAGGGGGAACCGGGGAGCTGTTTTTT. The encoded protein is CAITGTGGTGELFF.